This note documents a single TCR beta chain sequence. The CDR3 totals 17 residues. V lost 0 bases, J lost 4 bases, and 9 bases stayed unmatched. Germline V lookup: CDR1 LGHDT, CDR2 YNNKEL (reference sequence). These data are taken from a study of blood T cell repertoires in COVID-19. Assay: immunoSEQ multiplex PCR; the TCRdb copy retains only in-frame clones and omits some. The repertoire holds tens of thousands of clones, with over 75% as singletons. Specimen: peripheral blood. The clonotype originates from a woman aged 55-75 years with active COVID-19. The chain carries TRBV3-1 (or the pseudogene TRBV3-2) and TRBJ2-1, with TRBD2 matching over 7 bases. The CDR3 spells CASSQDHPSGRYNEQFF. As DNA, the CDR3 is TGTGCCAGCAGCCAAGATCATCCGTCCGGGAGGTACAATGAGCAGTTCTTC.